This TCR beta chain comes out of a study of cytomegalovirus exposure and HLA in healthy donors. Study as a whole: Earlier work reported approximately 100 million unique TCR beta sequences from approximately 180 million T cells. Study-wide findings and caveats: Rare sequences made up most TCRs, while some public TCRs were found in many donors. CMV serostatus was the only recorded immune exposure for donors. In a later analysis, a missense DCLRE1C variant was linked to TCR beta V- and J-gene trimming.

The length of the CDR3 is 16 residues. Germline lookup yields CDR1 SEHNR and CDR2 FQNEAQ (reference sequence). The germline V and J ends were trimmed by 1 base and 4 bases, with 16 bases remaining between them. The PCR ran on 60 Vbeta and 13 Jbeta primers. Some clones are missing from TCRdb's copy, which holds only in-frame ones; the method was immunoSEQ multiplex PCR. Among 200,000 to 250,000 clones listed, 82% were seen once. Remarks on this clone: The antigen remains unidentified.

The receptor was derived from a woman in her 40s in good health and CMV-seropositive. Sequenced: PBMCs. V is TRBV7-9 and J is TRBJ1-2, with D perhaps TRBD1 (6 bases). The CDR3 loop reads CASSLGSGGAGYGYTF. The CDR3 coding sequence is TGTGCCAGCAGCTTAGGTAGTGGGGGCGCGGGCTATGGCTACACCTTC.